This TCR beta chain originates from a study of cytomegalovirus exposure and HLA in healthy donors. V trimming: 4 bases; J trimming: 6 bases; junction bases outside the gene matches: 11. Germline lookup yields CDR1 SGHRS and CDR2 YFSETQ. The CDR3 loop spans 15 amino acids. In the PCR, 60 Vbeta and 13 Jbeta primers were used. Libraries were prepared by immunoSEQ multiplex PCR; TCRdb keeps only in-frame clonotypes and omits some of them. The sample gives roughly 130,000 clones, 75% to 85% of which show up once; roughly 3.5% is in the top ten. Sequencing was carried out using PBMCs. The TCR originated in a male donor in good health and CMV-seronegative. V is TRBV5-1 and J is TRBJ1-1; TRBD1 matches 8 bases. In nucleotides, the CDR3 is TGCGCCAGCAGCGCAGCCGGACAGGGCGTGGCTGAAGCTTTCTTT. It is translated as CASSAAGQGVAEAFF.